This TCR beta chain was found in a study of Ad26.COV2.S vaccination and SARS-CoV-2 variants. The overall study: Donor joined the COV1001 Ad26.COV2.S trial arm. Study observations and caveats: The breadth of spike-specific CD8+ and CD4+ T cell responses after vaccination was reportedly substantial. Possible underestimation of total T cell responses by the TCR breadth and depth analyses was noted.

Treatment in this sample: roughly 20 received Ad26.COV2.S at low or high dose, single or two shots; several received placebo; per-sample allocation not given. Sampling was performed 63 days after the first vaccine or placebo injection. Adults aged 18-55 years in Boston included the donor. Data came from immunoSEQ multiplex PCR; TCRdb stores just in-frame clones and leaves some out. Of about 370,000 clones listed, 70% to 90% are singletons. The CDR3 loop spans 15 amino acids. Germline-derived CDR1 and CDR2 are MNHEY and SVGAGI. J was trimmed by 4 bases and V by 5 bases; bases with no gene match: 4. Regarding this clone: The antigen remains unidentified.

The chain has TRBV6-5 and TRBJ2-6, with 8 bases aligning to TRBD1. The TCR comes from a person aged 18-60 years who received the Ad26.COV2.S COVID-19 vaccine or a placebo. Sequencing used peripheral blood, obtained in a trial of Ad26.COV2.S vaccine versus placebo. The CDR3 protein is CASSQTGVGANVLTF. DNA of the CDR3: TGTGCCAGCAGTCAGACAGGGGTCGGGGCCAACGTCCTGACTTTC.